The 9 T cell receptor beta chains below were found in one sample sequenced in a study of post-analysis software for immune sequencing data. The authors incorporated unique molecular identifiers into the TCR beta cDNA libraries. TCRdb re-analysed the PCR reads in MiXCR, keeping a single row per CDR3 protein. The sample comprises over 700,000 distinct CDR3 sequences, 25% to 30% of which are singletons, and about 0.5% rests with the top ten. Whole-study results and caveats: TRBV5-6, TRBV5-1 and TRBV20-1 were among several TRBV segments more frequent in patients than controls.

No antigen has been assigned to these receptors. Sequencing was done on a sample of blood. These receptors were obtained from a girl under 18 with multiple sclerosis.

This rearrangement joins TRBV4-1 to TRBJ1-2, with D maybe TRBD1 (6 bases). CDR3 length: 16 residues. V was shortened by 2 bases and J by 3 bases, with 16 bases between the two germline ends. The germline V gene encodes CDR1 MGHRA and CDR2 YSYEKL. The CDR3 spells CASSQPIQGTDYGYTF. The CDR3 DNA sequence: TGCGCCAGCAGCCAACCAATACAGGGAACCGACTATGGCTACACCTTC.

This clonotype has just a few counts. The genes are TRBV6-6 and TRBJ2-3, with 9 nucleotides matching TRBD2. Germline CDR1 reads MNHNY; CDR2 reads SVGAGI (reference sequence). Unmatched junction bases numbered 7, after V lost 5 bases and J lost 4 bases. This CDR3 has 15 amino acids. CDR3 DNA sequence: TGTGCCAGCAGTGGCCTGCGCGGGAGGGCAGATACGCAGTATTTT. It codes for CASSGLRGRADTQYF.

The chain is built from TRBV7-8 and TRBJ2-1; D not resolved. Germline V gene sequence: CDR1 SGHVS, CDR2 FQNEAQ. V was trimmed by 5 bases and J by 5 bases, leaving 13 bases between them. This CDR3 is 14 amino acids long. CDR3 DNA sequence: TGTGCCAGCAGCCTCCGCGGAAGTCACAATGAGCAGTTCTTC. This codes for CASSLRGSHNEQFF.

V and J are TRBV29-1 and TRBJ2-1; no definite D call. The CDR3 is 14 residues long. CDR1 SQVTM and CDR2 ANQGSEA come from the germline V gene. Deletions cut 3 bases from V and 13 bases from J, with 22 bases between. This CDR3 reads CSVDLGSEGETQFF. The CDR3 DNA follows: TGCAGCGTTGACCTGGGGTCAGAAGGAGAGACCCAGTTCTTC.

This clonotype has just a few counts. This chain joins TRBV9 and TRBJ2-5; the D is unclear. This CDR3 has 14 amino acids. The germline CDR1 and CDR2 sequences are SGDLS and YYNGEE. With 4 bases removed from V and 5 bases from J, the gap between germline ends came to 15 bases. The CDR3 loop is CASSPQPGSETQYF. CDR3 nucleotides: TGTGCCAGCAGCCCCCAGCCCGGTTCCGAGACCCAGTACTTC.

In the case of this clonotype: As the CDR3 is not closed by the conserved phenylalanine or tryptophan, this likely results from a read error. The chain is built from TRBV27 and TRBJ1-2, with 8 bases that match TRBD1. Germline CDR1 MNHEY, CDR2 SMNVEV (reference sequence). V lost 3 bases and J lost 6; bases outside the gene matches: 6. The CDR3 covers 14 residues. CDR3 sequence reads: CASSFRQGIDGYTC. Written as DNA, the CDR3 is TGTGCCAGCAGTTTCCGACAGGGGATAGATGGCTACACCTGC.

Concerning this clonotype itself: Its ends do not fully match the called genes, so a read error is possible. The chain links TRBV5-1 to TRBJ2-3; no reliable D call. The CDR3 loop spans 14 amino acids. The germline CDR1 and CDR2 sequences are SGHRS and YFSETQ. This CDR3 is CVSSLEASSDTQYF. CDR3 DNA sequence: TGCGTCAGCAGCTTGGAAGCCTCGTCGGATACGCAGTATTTT. Full variable domain (outside the CDR3, taken from reference TRBV5-1 and TRBJ2-3): KAGVTQTPRYLIKTRGQQVTLSCSPISGHRSVSWYQQTPGQGLQFLFEYFSETQRNKGNFPGRFSGRQFSNSRSEMNVSTLELGDSALYLCVSSLEASSDTQYFGPGTRLTVL.

As regards this clonotype: One end of the junction fails to match germline, which may point to a read error. This chain joins TRBV4-3 and TRBJ2-5; tentatively, D is TRBD2 (5 bases). This CDR3 is built from 13 residues. CDR1 is LGHNA, CDR2 YSLEER, per germline. CDR3 DNA: TGCGCCGGCAGCCCTGGGAGTCGGGAGACCCAGTACTTC. Residues: CAGSPGSRETQYF.

This clonotype came up a few times. V gene TRBV28 combines with J gene TRBJ2-1, with 12 bases aligning to TRBD2. This CDR3 contains 14 residues. The ends lost 10 bases at V and 9 bases at J; junction bases unmatched: 10. Germline values: CDR1 MDHEN, CDR2 SYDVKM. In nucleotides, the CDR3 is TGTGCCACCGATCCGGGACTAGCGGGCGGTGAGCAGTTCTTC. Its protein product is CATDPGLAGGEQFF.